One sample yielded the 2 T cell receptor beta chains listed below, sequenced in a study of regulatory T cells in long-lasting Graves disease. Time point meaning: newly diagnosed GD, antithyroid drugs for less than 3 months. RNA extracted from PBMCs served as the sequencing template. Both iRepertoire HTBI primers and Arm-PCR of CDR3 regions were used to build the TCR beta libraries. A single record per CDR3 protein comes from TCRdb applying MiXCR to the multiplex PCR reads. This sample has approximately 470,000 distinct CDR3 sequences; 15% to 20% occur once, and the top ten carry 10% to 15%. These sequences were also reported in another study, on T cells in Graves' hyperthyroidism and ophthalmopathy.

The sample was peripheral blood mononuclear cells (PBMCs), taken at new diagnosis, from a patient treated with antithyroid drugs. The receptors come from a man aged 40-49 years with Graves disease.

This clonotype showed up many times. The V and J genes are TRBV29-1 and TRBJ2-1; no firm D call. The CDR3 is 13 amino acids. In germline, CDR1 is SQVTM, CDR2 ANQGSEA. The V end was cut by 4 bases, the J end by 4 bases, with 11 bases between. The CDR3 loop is CSVGTDLYNEQFF. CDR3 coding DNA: TGCAGCGTTGGGACGGACCTATACAATGAGCAGTTCTTC.

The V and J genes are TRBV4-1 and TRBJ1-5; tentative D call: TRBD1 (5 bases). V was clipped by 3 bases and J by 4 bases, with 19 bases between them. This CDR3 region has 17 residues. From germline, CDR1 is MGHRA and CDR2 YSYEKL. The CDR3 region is CASSHRTGTAINQPQHF. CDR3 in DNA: TGCGCCAGCAGCCACAGAACCGGGACCGCTATTAATCAGCCCCAGCATTTT.